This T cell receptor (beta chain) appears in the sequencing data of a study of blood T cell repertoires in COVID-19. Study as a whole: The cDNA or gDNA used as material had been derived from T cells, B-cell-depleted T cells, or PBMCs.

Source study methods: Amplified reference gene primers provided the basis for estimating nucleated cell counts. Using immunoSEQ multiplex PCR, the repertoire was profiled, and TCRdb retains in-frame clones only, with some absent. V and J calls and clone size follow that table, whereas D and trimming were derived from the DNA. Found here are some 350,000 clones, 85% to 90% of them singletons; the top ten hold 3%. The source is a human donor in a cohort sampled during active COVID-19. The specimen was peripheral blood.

The CDR3 DNA follows: TGTGCCAGCAGCCCGAGCCTGACAGGCTACGAGCAGTACTTC. Its protein is CASSPSLTGYEQYF. The rearrangement uses TRBV5-8 and TRBJ2-7, with TRBD1 as a possible D gene (6 bases). The germline CDR1 and CDR2 sequences are SGHTS and YDEGEE. V was shortened by 4 bases and J by 3 bases, with 14 bases between the two germline ends. This CDR3 is 14 amino acids long. Filled out from reference TRBV5-8 and TRBJ2-7, the complete variable domain reads EAGVTQSPTHLIKTRGQQATLRCSPISGHTSVYWYQQALGLGLQFLLWYDEGEERNRGNFPPRFSGRQFPNYSSELNVNALELEDSALYLCASSPSLTGYEQYFGPGTRLTVT.